This T cell receptor (beta chain) derives from a study of cytomegalovirus exposure and HLA in healthy donors. J lost 5 bases, V lost 8 bases, and 3 bases had no gene match. Germline assignment: CDR1 MNHNS and CDR2 SASEGT. The CDR3 runs to 12 residues. This clone was picked up one time. Primers: 60 Vbeta forward and 13 Jbeta reverse. The table came from immunoSEQ multiplex PCR; TCRdb's copy has only in-frame clones and leaves some out. The table has some 100,000 clones, over 70% seen once. The clonotype was recovered from a man over 45 in good health and CMV-seronegative. The genes are TRBV6-1 and TRBJ2-1, with TRBD1 matching over 7 bases. Sequencing was done on a sample of PBMCs. The CDR3 DNA follows: TGTGCCAGCCTCGACAGGGACAATGAGCAGTTCTTC. This translates into CASLDRDNEQFF.